This T cell receptor (beta chain) is from a study of blood T cells in healthy people across ages. Overall study results and limits: Strong correlation existed between TCR beta diversity and naive T cell percentage. Reliance upon unsorted PBMCs precluded definitive naive versus antigen-experienced comparison.

Healthy Caucasian individuals from Russia aged about 6 to 90 were enrolled as donors. Each donor's blood draw was ten milliliters of peripheral blood. With regard to this clonotype: Its antigen is unidentified.

Primed by a sample-barcoded 5' primer and a J-beta primer mix, a second PCR proceeded for about 7 to 11 cycles. MiXCR, applied by TCRdb to the 5' RACE reads, yields one record per CDR3 protein. The sample holds approximately 850,000 distinct CDR3 sequences; 55% to 75% are singletons and the top ten take 20% to 25%. V was clipped by 6 bases and J by 0 bases; unmatched bases: 5. This CDR3 is built from 15 residues. Germline V gene lookup returns CDR1 SQVTM and CDR2 ANQGSEA. The sequence came from a man aged 25-45 years in good health. The specimen sequenced was blood. The chain couples TRBV29-1 to TRBJ2-3; TRBD2 aligns across 11 bases. For the CDR3, the DNA is TGCAGCGTCGCGACTAGCGGGGTTAGCACAGATACGCAGTATTTT. Residues: CSVATSGVSTDTQYF.